These 27 T cell receptor beta chains share one sample of origin, sequenced in a study of cytomegalovirus exposure and HLA in healthy donors. 13 Jbeta primers and 60 Vbeta primers were used for the PCR. The data were produced by immunoSEQ multiplex PCR, yet TCRdb's version contains in-frame clones alone and is incomplete. The table has fewer than 250,000 clones, roughly 80% seen once. The sample taken for sequencing was PBMCs. The source is a man aged 25-45 years in good health and CMV-seronegative.

The chain employs TRBV19 and TRBJ1-1; perhaps TRBD1 as D (5 bases). V gave up 7 bases and J gave up 4 bases, with 19 bases separating them. The CDR3 is 15 residues long. CDR1 and CDR2 from the germline V gene are LNHDA and SQIVND (reference sequence). The CDR3 spells CASMWGRRVGTEAFF. CDR3 bases: TGTGCCAGTATGTGGGGGAGGCGCGTCGGCACTGAAGCTTTCTTT.

This clone was recorded a few times. The chain couples TRBV7-6 to TRBJ2-2, with 7 bases matching TRBD2. After removal of 2 bases from V and 1 base from J, the junction contained 7 bases not matched to a gene. This CDR3 region has 17 residues. CDR1 is SGHVS and CDR2 is FNYEAQ in the germline V gene. Written as DNA, the CDR3 is TGTGCCAGCAGCTTATTGGTCGAGCGGGGGAACACCGGGGAGCTGTTTTTT. This encodes CASSLLVERGNTGELFF.

The J gene is TRBJ2-3, the V gene TRBV28; D possibly corresponds to TRBD2 (5 bases). The germline CDR1 and CDR2 sequences are MDHEN and SYDVKM. This CDR3 spans 16 amino acids. V lost 2 bases to trimming and J lost 2 bases, with 14 bases between them. The CDR3 protein is CASSLGKIGLTDTQYF. The CDR3 coding sequence is TGTGCCAGCAGTTTAGGGAAGATCGGACTCACAGATACGCAGTATTTT.

This clone was counted between two and nine times. V gene TRBV2 combines with J gene TRBJ2-7; the match to TRBD2 covers 11 bases. The ends lost 6 bases at V and 6 bases at J; junction bases unmatched: 7. There are 14 residues in the CDR3. Germline CDR1 SNHLY, CDR2 FYNNEI. CDR3 bases: TGTGCCAGCAGAAGGGGACTAGCGGCGGTCGAGCAGTACTTC. This encodes CASRRGLAAVEQYF.

This rearrangement joins TRBV7-2 to TRBJ2-5, with 8 bases identical to TRBD1. Germline trimming cut 5 bases from V and 5 bases from J; bases unmatched to any gene: 10. The CDR3 runs 15 residues. Per germline, CDR1 SGHTA and CDR2 FQGNSA. CDR3 sequence reads: CASSDGTRQGETQYF. CDR3 DNA sequence: TGTGCCAGCAGCGACGGGACCAGACAGGGGGAGACCCAGTACTTC.

The gene calls are TRBV28 and TRBJ1-2, with D possibly TRBD1 on 5 matching bases. Germline assignment: CDR1 MDHEN and CDR2 SYDVKM. The V and J ends lost 3 bases and 10 bases respectively, with 15 bases between them. The CDR3 length is 13 residues. The CDR3 protein is CASSFLGGFDYTF. The CDR3 coding sequence is TGTGCCAGCAGTTTCCTGGGGGGGTTTGACTACACCTTC.

This clone was observed a single time. The rearrangement uses TRBV4-3 and TRBJ2-1; D gene unclear. This CDR3 is built from 16 residues. Trimming shortened V by 0 bases and J by 4 bases, and 13 bases separated the two germline ends. The V gene's germline CDR1 is LGHNA and CDR2 YSLEER. In DNA form, the CDR3 reads TGCGCCAGCAGCCAAGAAGCCGCAGGTTCATACAATGAGCAGTTCTTC. Residues: CASSQEAAGSYNEQFF.

As regards this clone: One junction end does not reproduce the germline sequence, and a read error may be involved. The CDR3 sequence is CASTPNRAGASVLTF. CDR3 DNA sequence: TGCGCCAGCACCCCCAACAGGGCTGGGGCCAGCGTCCTGACTTTC. This chain connects TRBV5-1 to TRBJ2-6; perhaps TRBD1 as D (6 bases). In germline, CDR1 is SGHRS, CDR2 YFSETQ. The CDR3 length is 15 residues.

This clone was observed a single time. The identical CDR3 is also encoded by other nucleotide sequences in the sample. This rearrangement joins TRBV28 to TRBJ2-7; D unresolved. Germline V gene lookup returns CDR1 MDHEN and CDR2 SYDVKM. Deletions cut 5 bases from V and 2 bases from J, with 4 bases between. The CDR3 extends over 11 amino acids. This chain's CDR3 is CASSLAYEQYF. In DNA form, the CDR3 reads TGTGCCAGCAGTCTAGCCTACGAGCAGTACTTC.

The V and J genes are TRBV7-6 and TRBJ2-1; no clear D gene. CDR3 length: 12 residues. Trimming pared 2 bases from V and 9 bases from J, leaving 8 bases between. CDR1 is SGHVS, CDR2 FNYEAQ, per germline. The CDR3 region has the DNA TGTGCCAGCAGCTTAAATCGCGGTGAGCAGTTCTTC. Translating gives CASSLNRGEQFF.

The V gene is TRBV9, the J gene TRBJ2-2; the match to TRBD2 covers 10 bases. The CDR3 length is 16 residues. Germline V lookup: CDR1 SGDLS, CDR2 YYNGEE. V trimming: 4 bases; J trimming: 4 bases; junction bases outside the gene matches: 7. CDR3 protein: CASSFASGGVTGELFF. As DNA, the CDR3 is TGTGCCAGCAGCTTCGCGAGCGGGGGGGTCACCGGGGAGCTGTTTTTT.

In regard to this clone: A junction boundary mismatches the germline segment, possibly from a read error. The rearrangement uses TRBV7-7 and TRBJ1-4; possible D gene TRBD1, 5 bases. Germline V gives CDR1 SSHAT, CDR2 FNYEAQ (reference sequence). The CDR3 consists of 15 residues. Here the CDR3 DNA reads TGTGCTAGCAGCTTATCATCAGGGTTCAATGAAAAACTGTTTTTT. Translation gives CASSLSSGFNEKLFF.

This clone was counted a few times. V is TRBV9 and J is TRBJ2-1, with 7 bases fitting TRBD2. CDR3 size: 16 residues. Germline CDR1 SGDLS, CDR2 YYNGEE. The trim removed 0 bases at V and 2 bases at J, leaving 5 bases unmatched. CDR3 sequence reads: CASSVEGGGTYNEQFF. The DNA of the CDR3 is TGTGCCAGCAGCGTAGAGGGCGGGGGAACCTACAATGAGCAGTTCTTC. Based on the CDR3 plus reference TRBV9 and TRBJ2-1, the full variable domain is DSGVTQTPKHLITATGQRVTLRCSPRSGDLSVYWYQQSLDQGLQFLIQYYNGEERAKGNILERFSAQQFPDLHSELNLSSLELGDSALYFCASSVEGGGTYNEQFFGPGTRLTVL.

This chain links TRBV6-5 with TRBJ1-4, with D unclear. The CDR3 is 14 amino acids. CDR1 MNHEY and CDR2 SVGAGI come from the germline V gene. The ends were cut back, 2 bases at V and 8 bases at J, with 12 bases in the middle. The chain's CDR3 is CASSYGRKGEKLFF. In DNA form, the CDR3 reads TGTGCCAGCAGTTACGGGAGGAAAGGGGAAAAACTGTTTTTT.

As to this clone: An end of the junction differs from the germline gene, which may be a read error. The V gene is TRBV28, the J gene TRBJ2-6, with a tentative D call TRBD1 (5 bases). CDR1 and CDR2 from the germline V gene are MDHEN and SYDVKM. The CDR3 covers 15 residues. CDR3 residues: CASRREFSGASVLTF. The CDR3, as DNA: TGTGCCAGCAGGAGAGAGTTCTCTGGGGCCAGCGTCCTGACTTTC.

About this clone: A read error may account for a junction end that differs from germline. The chain combines TRBV7-9 with TRBJ1-2; weak D call: TRBD1 (6 bases). The CDR3 extends over 16 amino acids. Germline V CDR1 and CDR2: SEHNR, FQNEAQ (reference sequence). CDR3 in amino acids: CSSRTQQGRYNYGYTF. CDR3 nucleotide sequence: TGTTCCAGCAGAACCCAACAGGGTCGCTATAACTATGGCTACACCTTC. Looking up the rest from reference TRBV7-9 and TRBJ1-2 gives the full variable domain: DTGVSQNPRHKITKRGQNVTFRCDPISEHNRLYWYRQTLGQGPEFLTYFQNEAQLEKSRLLSDRFSAERPKGSFSTLEIQRTEQGDSAMYLCSSRTQQGRYNYGYTFGSGTRLTVV.

The V gene is TRBV5-1, the J gene TRBJ1-2, with D maybe TRBD1 (6 bases). CDR3 length: 14 residues. The V and J ends lost 4 bases and 2 bases respectively, with 12 bases between them. The germline V gene encodes CDR1 SGHRS and CDR2 YFSETQ. CDR3 DNA: TGCGCCAGCAGCCCACGCACAGGGAACTATGGCTACACCTTC. As protein: CASSPRTGNYGYTF. Full variable domain (rest looked up from reference TRBV5-1 and TRBJ1-2): KAGVTQTPRYLIKTRGQQVTLSCSPISGHRSVSWYQQTPGQGLQFLFEYFSETQRNKGNFPGRFSGRQFSNSRSEMNVSTLELGDSALYLCASSPRTGNYGYTFGSGTRLTVV.

This clone turned up a few times. This chain joins TRBV6-5 and TRBJ1-1; D remains unclear. This CDR3 is built from 13 residues. Trimming shortened V by 6 bases and J by 3 bases, and 11 bases separated the two germline ends. The germline V gene encodes CDR1 MNHEY and CDR2 SVGAGI. The chain's CDR3 is CASSRVPHTEAFF. The CDR3 bases are TGTGCCAGCAGCCGCGTCCCCCACACTGAAGCTTTCTTT.

The chain combines TRBV25-1 with TRBJ2-1; 7 positions match TRBD1. This CDR3 spans 14 amino acids. The germline CDR1 and CDR2 sequences are MGHDK and SYGVNS. The junction had 10 bases not matched to a gene; V was cut back by 10 bases and J by 4 bases. CDR3 in amino acids: CATTTDRLYNEQFF. In DNA form, the CDR3 reads TGTGCCACCACTACGGACAGGCTGTACAATGAGCAGTTCTTC.

The rearrangement uses TRBV11-3 and TRBJ2-7, with a possible D match to TRBD2 (5 bases). Germline loops: CDR1 SGHNT, CDR2 YENEEA. This CDR3 spans 13 amino acids. V was shortened by 3 bases and J by 1 base, with 7 bases between the two germline ends. CDR3 DNA sequence: TGTGCCAGCAGCTTCGGGGTTTCCTACGAGCAGTACTTC. This sequence encodes CASSFGVSYEQYF.

The rearrangement links TRBV4-1 to TRBJ2-7; D perhaps matches TRBD2 (6 bases). The ends were cut back, 4 bases at V and 5 bases at J, with 15 bases in the middle. Germline V CDR1 and CDR2: MGHRA, YSYEKL. The length of the CDR3 is 14 residues. CDR3 sequence reads: CASSRGEIKDEQYF. The CDR3 DNA reads TGCGCCAGCAGCCGGGGGGAGATAAAGGACGAGCAGTACTTC.

This clone was counted a few times. The gene calls are TRBV5-1 and TRBJ2-1; 8 positions match TRBD1. J lost 5 bases, V lost 5 bases, and 9 bases had no gene match. CDR3 length equals 15 residues. Per germline, CDR1 SGHRS and CDR2 YFSETQ. The CDR3 reads CASRVRDRLNNEQFF. The CDR3 DNA sequence: TGCGCCAGCAGAGTCCGGGACAGGCTAAACAATGAGCAGTTCTTC.

This chain connects TRBV28 to TRBJ1-3; no reliable D call. Trimming took 7 bases from V and 4 from J, leaving 5 bases between them. This CDR3 is built from 11 residues. CDR1 MDHEN and CDR2 SYDVKM come from the germline V gene. CDR3 residues: CASILGNTIYF. The CDR3 DNA follows: TGTGCCAGCATTCTGGGAAACACCATATATTTT.

This sequence joins TRBV10-3 and TRBJ2-6; D possibly corresponds to TRBD1 (7 bases). Germline V gene sequence: CDR1 ENHRY, CDR2 SYGVKD. The V end was cut by 4 bases, the J end by 0 bases, with 19 bases between. The CDR3 has 19 residues. The DNA for the CDR3 is TGTGCCATCAGTGCCCCTCGGGGCAGGGGGGTCTCTGGGGCCAACGTCCTGACTTTC. This encodes CAISAPRGRGVSGANVLTF.

The CDR3 bases are TGTGCCACCAGCAGAGACCCTCTACCAAACAATCAGCCCCAGCATTTT. This sequence encodes CATSRDPLPNNQPQHF. This chain links TRBV15 with TRBJ1-5; D is undetermined. The germline V gene encodes CDR1 LNHNV and CDR2 YYDKDF (reference sequence). The CDR3 extends over 16 amino acids. V dropped 0 bases and J dropped 3 bases, with 12 bases sitting between them.

The V call is TRBV11-3, the J call TRBJ2-2; possible D gene TRBD1, 5 bases. Looked up from germline, CDR1 is SGHNT and CDR2 is YENEEA. This CDR3 is built from 15 residues. V dropped 4 bases and J dropped 2 bases, with 11 bases sitting between them. CDR3 sequence reads: CASSSRQTNTGELFF. The DNA of the CDR3 is TGTGCCAGCAGCTCGAGACAGACTAACACCGGGGAGCTGTTTTTT.

The chain couples TRBV6-5 to TRBJ1-1; possible D gene TRBD1, 6 bases. The CDR3 contains 13 residues. With 2 bases removed from V and 4 bases from J, the gap between germline ends came to 8 bases. Germline CDR1 reads MNHEY; CDR2 reads SVGAGI. The DNA for the CDR3 is TGTGCCAGCAGTTACACAGGGAGCACTGAAGCTTTCTTT. Residues: CASSYTGSTEAFF.